This TCR beta chain originates from a study of T cells in Graves' hyperthyroidism and ophthalmopathy. Study observations and caveats: The model's output predicted ophthalmopathy at a median of about 6.5 months prior to onset.

The source of the PBMCs was less than 12 ml of fresh peripheral blood. Authors of the study amplified TCR beta CDR3 regions from RNA transcripts. Initially, a first-round RT-PCR of the TCR CDR3 employed the HTBI primer set. TCRdb reprocessed the multiplex PCR reads with MiXCR, giving one entry per CDR3 protein. The profile covers more than 150,000 distinct CDR3 sequences, with about 17% appearing a single time and under 35% taken by the ten largest. This clonotype has a handful of counts. Its antigen remains unidentified. One end of the junction is discordant with germline, which a read error may explain. The length of the CDR3 is 16 residues. Germline assignment: CDR1 SGHTA and CDR2 FQGNSA.

Sample: blood. The chain links TRBV7-2 to TRBJ1-3; D call uncertain. The sequence derives from a woman aged 45-59 years with Graves' hyperthyroidism. The CDR3 spells CASGLASTVPRNTIYF. DNA for the CDR3: TGTGCCAGCGGCTTAGCTTCTACAGTGCCGCGAAACACCATATATTTT.